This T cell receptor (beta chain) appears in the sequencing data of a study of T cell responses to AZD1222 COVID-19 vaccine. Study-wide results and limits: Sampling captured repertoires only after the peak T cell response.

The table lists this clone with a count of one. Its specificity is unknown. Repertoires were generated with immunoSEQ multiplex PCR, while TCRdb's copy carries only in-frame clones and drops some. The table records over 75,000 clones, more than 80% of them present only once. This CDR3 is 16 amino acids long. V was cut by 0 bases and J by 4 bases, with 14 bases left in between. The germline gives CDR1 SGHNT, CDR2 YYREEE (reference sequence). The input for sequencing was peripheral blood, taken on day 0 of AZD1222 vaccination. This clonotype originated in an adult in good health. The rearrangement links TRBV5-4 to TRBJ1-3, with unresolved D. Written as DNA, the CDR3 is TGTGCCAGCAGCTTGGCCGGAGGGTTGAAGGGAAACACCATATATTTT. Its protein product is CASSLAGGLKGNTIYF.